The source of this T cell receptor beta chain is a study of radiotherapy plus CTLA-4 blockade in lung cancer. Study-level points and caveats: Strongest reported response predictors: early blood clone changes and post-radiation interferon-beta.

Libraries were prepared by immunoSEQ multiplex PCR; TCRdb keeps only in-frame clonotypes and omits some of them. The table includes tens of thousands of clones, approximately 80% detected once. Note on this clone: Antigen: not known.

The sequence was collected from a human donor with non-small cell lung cancer who had stable disease on radiotherapy plus ipilimumab. The sample here was peripheral blood, taken from a patient treated with radiotherapy plus ipilimumab.

This CDR3 is CASSHSGSTDTQYF. The DNA of the CDR3 is TGTGCCAGCAGCCATAGCGGGAGCACAGATACGCAGTATTTT. The genes are TRBV9 and TRBJ2-3, with 7 bases identical to TRBD2. This CDR3 is built from 14 residues. Germline trimming cut 4 bases from V and 0 bases from J; bases unmatched to any gene: 2. Germline V gives CDR1 SGDLS, CDR2 YYNGEE.